The source of this T cell receptor beta chain is a study of blood T cell repertoires in COVID-19. With 8 bases clipped from V and 6 bases from J, the junction kept 7 bases outside the gene matches. The CDR3 spans 13 residues. The germline V gene has CDR1 MNHEY and CDR2 SVGAGI. Clones were read by immunoSEQ multiplex PCR, and TCRdb kept only the in-frame ones, dropping some. The sample includes some 200,000 clones, roughly nine tenths seen only once; the top ten take approximately 3.4%. The origin of this receptor is a woman aged 18-29 years in a cohort exposed to, infected with or recovered from COVID-19 (not recorded which). The sample was PBMCs or T cells enriched from blood (not recorded which). This chain joins TRBV6-5 and TRBJ1-5, with 7 nucleotides matching TRBD1. The CDR3 DNA reads TGTGCCAGCTTCCCAGGGGGTCTTCAGCCCCAGCATTTT. Amino acid sequence: CASFPGGLQPQHF.